The following is a T cell receptor beta chain sequence with its context. Running of the v3.0 immunoSEQ assay took place at survey level. Researchers set sequencing to target roughly 35,000-55,000 T-cell genomes per sample. Sequenced by immunoSEQ multiplex PCR; TCRdb stores in-frame clones only, minus some. The data hold about 18,000 clones, with about nine tenths observed a single time. The CDR3 spans 14 residues. The germline V gene encodes CDR1 MDHEN and CDR2 SYDVKM. Trimming cost V 2 bases and J 2 bases, with 10 bases left between them. The source of the sample is a study of long-term antiretroviral therapy in people with HIV.

The sequencing used unsorted PBMCs, collected 3 years after starting antiretroviral therapy. V gene TRBV28 combines with J gene TRBJ2-7; the D gene is possibly TRBD1 (6 bases). This TCR came from a man in his fifties or sixties with HIV. The CDR3 spells CASSLRGGPYEQYF. The CDR3, as DNA: TGTGCCAGCAGTTTAAGAGGGGGACCCTACGAGCAGTACTTC. Full variable domain (missing parts from reference TRBV28 and TRBJ2-7): DVKVTQSSRYLVKRTGEKVFLECVQDMDHENMFWYRQDPGLGLRLIYFSYDVKMKEKGDIPEGYSVSREKKERFSLILESASTNQTSMYLCASSLRGGPYEQYFGPGTRLTVT.